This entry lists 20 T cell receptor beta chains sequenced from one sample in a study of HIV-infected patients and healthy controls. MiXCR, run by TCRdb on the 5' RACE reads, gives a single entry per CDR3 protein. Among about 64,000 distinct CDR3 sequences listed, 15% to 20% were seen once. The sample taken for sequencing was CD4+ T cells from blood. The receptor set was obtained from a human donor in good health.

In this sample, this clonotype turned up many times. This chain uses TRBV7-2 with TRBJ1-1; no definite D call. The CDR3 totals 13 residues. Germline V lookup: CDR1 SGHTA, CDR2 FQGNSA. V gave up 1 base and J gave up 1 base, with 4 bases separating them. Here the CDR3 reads CASSLEENTEAFF. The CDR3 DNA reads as TGTGCCAGCAGCTTAGAGGAGAACACTGAAGCTTTCTTT.

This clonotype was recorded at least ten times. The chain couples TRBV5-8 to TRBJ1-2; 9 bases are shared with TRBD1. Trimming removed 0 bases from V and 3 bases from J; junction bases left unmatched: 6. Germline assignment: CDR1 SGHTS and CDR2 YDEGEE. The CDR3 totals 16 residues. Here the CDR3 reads CASSLAGTGNYYGYTF. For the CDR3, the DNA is TGTGCCAGCAGCTTGGCCGGGACAGGGAACTACTATGGCTACACCTTC.

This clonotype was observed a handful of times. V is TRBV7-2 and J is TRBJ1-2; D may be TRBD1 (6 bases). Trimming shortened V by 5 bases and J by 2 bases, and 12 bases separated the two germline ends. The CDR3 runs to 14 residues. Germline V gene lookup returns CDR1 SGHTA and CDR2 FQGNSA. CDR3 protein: CASSIQGLNYGYTF. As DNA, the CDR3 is TGTGCCAGCAGCATCCAGGGGCTGAACTATGGCTACACCTTC. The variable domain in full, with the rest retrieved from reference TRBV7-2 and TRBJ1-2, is GAGVSQSPSNKVTEKGKDVELRCDPISGHTALYWYRQSLGQGLEFLIYFQGNSAPDKSGLPSDRFSAERTGGSVSTLTIQRTQQEDSAVYLCASSIQGLNYGYTFGSGTRLTVV.

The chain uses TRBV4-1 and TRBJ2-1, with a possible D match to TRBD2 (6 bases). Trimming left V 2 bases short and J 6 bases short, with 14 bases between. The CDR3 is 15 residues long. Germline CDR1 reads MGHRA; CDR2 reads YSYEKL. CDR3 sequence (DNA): TGCGCCAGCAGCCAACCGATAGCGGCGATCAATGAGCAGTTCTTC. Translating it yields CASSQPIAAINEQFF.

CDR3 region: CASSYNVRGLDEKLFF. In DNA form, the CDR3 reads TGTGCCAGCTCATATAACGTCAGGGGGCTGGATGAAAAACTGTTTTTT. The chain uses TRBV18 and TRBJ1-4, with 8 bases identical to TRBD1. The CDR3 has 16 residues. The V gene's germline CDR1 is KGHSH and CDR2 LQKENI. Germline trimming cut 5 bases from V and 6 bases from J; bases unmatched to any gene: 11. Drawing the rest from reference TRBV18 and TRBJ1-4, the complete variable domain is NAGVMQNPRHLVRRRGQEARLRCSPMKGHSHVYWYRQLPEEGLKFMVYLQKENIIDESGMPKERFSAEFPKEGPSILRIQQVVRGDSAAYFCASSYNVRGLDEKLFFGSGTQLSVL.

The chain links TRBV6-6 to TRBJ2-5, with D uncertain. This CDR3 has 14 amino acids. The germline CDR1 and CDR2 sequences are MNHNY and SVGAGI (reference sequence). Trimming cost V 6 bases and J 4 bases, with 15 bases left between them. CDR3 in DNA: TGTGCCAGCAGCCCCACACGAGGTGGAGAGACCCAGTACTTC. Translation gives CASSPTRGGETQYF.

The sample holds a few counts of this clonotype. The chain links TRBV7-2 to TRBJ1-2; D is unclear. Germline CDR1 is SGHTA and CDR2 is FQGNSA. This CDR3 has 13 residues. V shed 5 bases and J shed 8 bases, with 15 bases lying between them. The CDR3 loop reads CASSLLGVRGYTF. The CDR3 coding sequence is TGTGCCAGCAGCCTTCTTGGGGTGCGGGGCTACACCTTC.

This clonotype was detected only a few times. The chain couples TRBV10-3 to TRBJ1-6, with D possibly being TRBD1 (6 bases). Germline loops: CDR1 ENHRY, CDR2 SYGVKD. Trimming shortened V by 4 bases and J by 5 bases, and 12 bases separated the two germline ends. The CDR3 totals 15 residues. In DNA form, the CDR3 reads TGTGCCATCAGTGGGTCGGGGGCCGATAATTCACCCCTCCACTTT. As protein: CAISGSGADNSPLHF.

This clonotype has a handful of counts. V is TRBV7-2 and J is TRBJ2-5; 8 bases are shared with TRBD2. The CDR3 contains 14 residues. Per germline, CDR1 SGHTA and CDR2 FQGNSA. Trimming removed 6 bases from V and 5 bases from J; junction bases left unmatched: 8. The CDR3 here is CASRSTSEGETQYF. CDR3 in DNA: TGTGCCAGCAGATCGACTAGCGAGGGGGAGACCCAGTACTTC.

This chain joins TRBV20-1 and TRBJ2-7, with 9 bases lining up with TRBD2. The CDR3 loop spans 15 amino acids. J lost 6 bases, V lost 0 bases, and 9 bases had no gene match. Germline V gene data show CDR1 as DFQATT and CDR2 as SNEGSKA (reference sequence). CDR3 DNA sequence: TGCAGTGCTAGAGAACCGGGACCAGCGGGAGGCGAGCAGTACTTC. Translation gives CSAREPGPAGGEQYF.

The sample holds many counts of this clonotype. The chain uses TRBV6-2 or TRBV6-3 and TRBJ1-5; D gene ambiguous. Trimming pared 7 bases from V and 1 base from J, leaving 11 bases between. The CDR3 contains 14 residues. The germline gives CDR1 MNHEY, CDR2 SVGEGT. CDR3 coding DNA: TGTGCCAGCACCGAAACCTACAGCAATCAGCCCCAGCATTTT. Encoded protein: CASTETYSNQPQHF.

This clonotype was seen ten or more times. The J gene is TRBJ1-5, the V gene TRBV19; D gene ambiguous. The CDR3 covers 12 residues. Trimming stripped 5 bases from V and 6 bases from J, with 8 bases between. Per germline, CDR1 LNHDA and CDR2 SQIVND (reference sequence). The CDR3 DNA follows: TGTGCCAGTAGTCCCTGGGGTCAGCCCCAGCATTTT. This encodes CASSPWGQPQHF.

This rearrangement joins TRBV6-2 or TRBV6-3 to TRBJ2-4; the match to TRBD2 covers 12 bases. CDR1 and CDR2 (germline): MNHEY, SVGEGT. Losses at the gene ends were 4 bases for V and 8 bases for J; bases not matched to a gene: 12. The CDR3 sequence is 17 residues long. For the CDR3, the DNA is TGTGCCAGCAGTTCGTGGGGGACTAGCGGGCTTTTCGACATTCAGTACTTC. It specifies CASSSWGTSGLFDIQYF.

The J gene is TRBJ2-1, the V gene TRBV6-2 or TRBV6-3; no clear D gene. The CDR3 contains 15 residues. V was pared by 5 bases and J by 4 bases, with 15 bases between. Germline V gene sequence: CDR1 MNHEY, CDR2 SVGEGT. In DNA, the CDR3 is TGTGCCAGCAGTCCTAATAGGTATCCGTACAATGAGCAGTTCTTC. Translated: CASSPNRYPYNEQFF.

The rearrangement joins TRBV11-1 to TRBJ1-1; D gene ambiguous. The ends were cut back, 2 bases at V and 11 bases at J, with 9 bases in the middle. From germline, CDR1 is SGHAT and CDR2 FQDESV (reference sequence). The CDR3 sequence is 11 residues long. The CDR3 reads CASSLRARAFF. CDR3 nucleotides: TGTGCCAGCAGCTTACGGGCAAGGGCTTTCTTT.

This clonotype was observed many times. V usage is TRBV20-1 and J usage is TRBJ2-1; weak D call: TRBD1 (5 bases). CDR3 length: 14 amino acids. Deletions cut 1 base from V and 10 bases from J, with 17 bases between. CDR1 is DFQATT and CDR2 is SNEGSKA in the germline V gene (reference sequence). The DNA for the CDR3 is TGCAGTGCTAGAGCTTTAATAAGACAGATAGAGCAGTTCTTC. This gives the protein CSARALIRQIEQFF.

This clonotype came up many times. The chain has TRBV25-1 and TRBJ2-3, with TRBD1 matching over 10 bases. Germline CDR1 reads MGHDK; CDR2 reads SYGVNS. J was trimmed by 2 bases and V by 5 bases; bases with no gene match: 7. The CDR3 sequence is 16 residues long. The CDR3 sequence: CASSITGTGVTDTQYF. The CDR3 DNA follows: TGTGCCAGCAGTATAACCGGGACAGGGGTCACAGATACGCAGTATTTT.

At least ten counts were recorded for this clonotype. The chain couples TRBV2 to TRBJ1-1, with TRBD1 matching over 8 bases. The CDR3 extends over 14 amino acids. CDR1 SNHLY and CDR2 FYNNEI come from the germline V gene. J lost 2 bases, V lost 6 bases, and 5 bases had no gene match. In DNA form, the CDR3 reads TGTGCCAGCAGACCGACAGGGGCCAACACTGAAGCTTTCTTT. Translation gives CASRPTGANTEAFF.

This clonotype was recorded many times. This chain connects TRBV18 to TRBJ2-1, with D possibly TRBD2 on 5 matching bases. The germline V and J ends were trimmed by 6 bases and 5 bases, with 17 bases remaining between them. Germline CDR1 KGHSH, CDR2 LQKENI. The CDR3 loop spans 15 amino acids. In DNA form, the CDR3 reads TGTGCCAGCTCCAATTATCGGACGGGGAACAATGAGCAGTTCTTC. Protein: CASSNYRTGNNEQFF.

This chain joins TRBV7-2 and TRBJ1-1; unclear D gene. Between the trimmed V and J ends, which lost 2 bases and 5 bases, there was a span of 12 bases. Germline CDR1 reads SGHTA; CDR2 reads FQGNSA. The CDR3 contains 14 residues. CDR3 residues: CASSLFAGGTEAFF. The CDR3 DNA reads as TGTGCCAGCAGCTTATTTGCAGGAGGTACTGAAGCTTTCTTT.